The T cell receptor (beta chain) described here comes from a study of Ad26.COV2.S vaccination and SARS-CoV-2 variants (dated by TCRdb to the early 2020s). Turning to the overall study: Donors in the vaccine arm were drawn from COV1001, a phase I-IIa trial of Ad26.COV2.S in healthy adults that was multicentre, randomized, double-blind and placebo-controlled. Participants in the trial were split at random into five groups of five each, receiving low-dose or high-dose Ad26.COV2.S once or twice, or else placebo on both occasions. Dosing of Ad26.COV2.S was intramuscular, at either 5x10^10 or 1x10^11 viral particles, delivered as one shot or as two shots spaced 56 days apart. Investigators did not know the trial group allocation while performing experiments and assessing outcomes. A total of approximately 32 samples were included in the TCR-sequenced set, comprising approximately 20 Ad26.COV2.S vaccine recipients, 5 placebo recipients and 8 SARS-CoV-2 convalescent individuals. The specificity and breadth of SARS-CoV-2-reactive T cell receptors after Ad26.COV2.S vaccination were assessed by TCRbeta repertoire sequencing.

The CDR3, cysteine through phenylalanine, is 13 amino acids long. CDR3 DNA only is kept here, 39 bases in frame from base 1. The V end loses 1 base and the J end loses 8 bases, and a stretch of 6 bases separates them. Per the germline V gene, SGHDN is the CDR1 and FVKESK is the CDR2. Broad study findings and their caveats: The study was not powered for comparison of responses between vaccine doses or regimens. Vaccine and placebo recipients had similar non-spike TCR breadth, a finding consistent with the vaccine containing only spike. Substantial breadth of spike-specific CD8+ and CD4+ T cell responses was reported after vaccination. Compared with placebo recipients, Ad26.COV2.S recipients showed higher spike-specific TCR breadth (P = 0.0014). It was noted by the authors that total T cell responses may have been underestimated by the TCR breadth and depth analyses.

Turning to this clone: Its binding antigen is unknown. Base qualities are not at hand, and no much larger clone is one base apart.

Sample treatment or condition, as interpreted from the label and publication: around 19 received Ad26.COV2.S at low or high dose, single or two shots; a few received placebo; per-sample allocation not given. For vaccine and placebo recipients, the sequenced repertoires came from samples collected on day 63 after the first injection. Cohort 1b enrolled about 25 adults aged 18-55 years at a single site in Boston, USA, between 29 July and 7 August 2020. Ad26.COV2.S was a replication-incompetent adenovirus type 26 vector expressing a prefusion-stabilized SARS-CoV-2 spike protein from the original Wuhan strain. The immunoSEQ Assay was the method used to sequence TCRbeta CDR3 regions. After extraction, genomic DNA underwent amplification by bias-controlled multiplex PCR, followed by high-throughput sequencing. The authors' analysis ran thus. To quantify the absolute abundance of every unique TCRbeta CDR3 region, sequences were collapsed and filtered. T cell fraction was estimated by normalization of TCRbeta template counts to usable DNA, with usable DNA being measured through amplification of reference genes present in all nucleated cells. Repertoire TCRs were annotated as SARS-CoV-2-specific by exact matching of V gene, CDR3 amino acid sequence and J gene to a known reactive TCR set. The reference SARS-CoV-2 TCR set was obtained from MIRA and was filtered for enrichment in COVID-19-positive ImmuneCODE repertoires, whereby public or cross-reactive TCRs were removed. Using the MIRA antigens, annotated TCRs were further analysed by specific ORF or by position within an ORF. Breadth was defined as annotated unique rearrangements over total unique productive rearrangements; depth was the summed frequency of those rearrangements. TCR breadth was compared between groups using two-sided Wilcoxon rank-sum tests. The source is immuneACCESS, and TCRdb retained only in-frame sequences with V and J called. Part of the clones is not carried over; for the studies checked, unresolved V genes explain less than half of this, and the remainder is unexplained. V, J and clone size were drawn from that table, and D and trimming were deduced from the DNA. For this sample the table gives around 300,000 clones, of which about 89% were detected only once. Around 5.3% of the sample is taken by the ten largest.

This chain is built from TRBV14 and TRBJ1-6; a weak D assignment points to TRBD1 (5 bases agree). Sequences were derived from peripheral blood, sampled in a trial of Ad26.COV2.S vaccine versus placebo. This sequence was found in a person between 18 and 60 years old who received the Ad26.COV2.S COVID-19 vaccine or a placebo. At the DNA level, the sequence is TGTGCCAGCAGCCAAGGGGGACATTCACCCCTCCACTTT. This encodes CASSQGGHSPLHF. The full variable domain, with segments outside the CDR3 supplied by the reference TRBV14 and TRBJ1-6 proteins, appears as EAGVTQFPSHSVIEKGQTVTLRCDPISGHDNLYWYRRVMGKEIKFLLHFVKESKQDESGMPNNRFLAERTGGTYSTLKVQPAELEDSGVYFCASSQGGHSPLHFGNGTRLTVT.